These 29 T cell receptor beta chains were sequenced from one sample in a study of T cells after yellow fever vaccination. TCRdb reprocessed the 5' RACE reads via MiXCR and lists one record per CDR3 protein. This table holds some 400,000 distinct CDR3 sequences, over 5% found once. The sequencing here drew on PBMCs, taken 5 days after the yellow fever booster vaccination. The receptors derive from a man aged 25-45 years who received the YFV17D yellow fever vaccine.

The V gene is TRBV20-1, the J gene TRBJ2-3; D remains ambiguous. The CDR3 spans 15 residues. Per the germline V gene, CDR1 is DFQATT and CDR2 is SNEGSKA (reference sequence). V was cut by 3 bases and J by 4 bases, with 17 bases left in between. The CDR3 sequence is CSASSLDGMADTQYF. CDR3 nucleotide sequence: TGCAGTGCTAGCTCGCTAGATGGTATGGCAGATACGCAGTATTTT.

This clonotype was seen a few times. V gene TRBV5-4 combines with J gene TRBJ2-7; 8 positions match TRBD2. Trimming took 4 bases from V and 2 from J; bases not matched to a gene: 5. Germline assignment: CDR1 SGHNT and CDR2 YYREEE (reference sequence). CDR3 length: 14 amino acids. CDR3 coding DNA: TGTGCCAGCAGCCATAGCGGGACCCCCTACGAGCAGTACTTC. Its translation is CASSHSGTPYEQYF.

This clonotype was found a few times. The rearrangement links TRBV7-6 to TRBJ2-1; a possible D gene is TRBD1 (6 bases). The CDR3 sequence is 12 residues long. Per the germline V gene, CDR1 is SGHVS and CDR2 is FNYEAQ. The germline V and J ends were trimmed by 2 bases and 10 bases, with 9 bases remaining between them. The CDR3 here is CASSLPTGEQFF. The CDR3 DNA reads TGTGCCAGCAGCTTACCCACAGGGGAGCAGTTCTTC.

This clonotype was seen ten or more times. For the CDR3, the DNA is TGCAGTGCTTCCCCAGGGGATCGCTACGAGCAGTACTTC. Its translation: CSASPGDRYEQYF. J is TRBJ2-7 and V is TRBV20-1; D might be TRBD1 (6 bases). V gave up 5 bases and J gave up 3 bases, with 14 bases separating them. This CDR3 spans 13 amino acids. CDR1 is DFQATT, CDR2 SNEGSKA, per germline (reference sequence).

This clonotype has at least ten counts. The rearrangement uses TRBV20-1 and TRBJ1-2; possible D gene TRBD1, 5 bases. V was trimmed by 3 bases and J by 5 bases, leaving 10 bases between them. The CDR3 is 12 residues long. CDR1 and CDR2 (germline): DFQATT, SNEGSKA (reference sequence). CDR3 nucleotide sequence: TGCAGTGCTAGCGTGACAGCTTATGGCTACACCTTC. Translated, it gives CSASVTAYGYTF.

This clonotype was counted a few times. The chain carries TRBV5-1 and TRBJ1-3; the D is unclear. The CDR3 consists of 17 residues. The V end was cut by 0 bases, the J end by 0 bases, with 13 bases between. Germline V gene data show CDR1 as SGHRS and CDR2 as YFSETQ. The CDR3 here is CASSLAVRVDSGNTIYF. The CDR3 nucleotides are TGCGCCAGCAGCTTGGCCGTTCGGGTGGACTCTGGAAACACCATATATTTT.

With regard to this clonotype: One junction end does not reproduce the germline sequence, and a read error may be involved. The chain couples TRBV5-1 to TRBJ2-1; 8 bases line up with TRBD1. Per the germline V gene, CDR1 is SGHRS and CDR2 is YFSETQ. This CDR3 is built from 15 residues. This chain's CDR3 is CTSSSRTGFYNEQFF. The CDR3 nucleotides read TGCACCAGCAGCTCCCGGACAGGGTTCTACAATGAGCAGTTCTTC.

This clonotype was observed many times. V gene TRBV5-5 combines with J gene TRBJ2-7; either TRBD1 or TRBD2 may supply D (6 bases each). Trimming stripped 4 bases from V and 3 bases from J, with 17 bases between. The CDR3 contains 15 residues. The germline CDR1 and CDR2 sequences are SGHKS and YYEKEE (reference sequence). CDR3 in amino acids: CASSIPGAHHYEQYF. In nucleotides, the CDR3 is TGTGCCAGCAGCATCCCGGGGGCACACCACTACGAGCAGTACTTC.

In its sample, this clonotype was seen a few times. The chain employs TRBV20-1 and TRBJ1-1, with D maybe TRBD1 (6 bases). V lost 2 bases and J 5 bases, leaving 12 bases between the germline ends. Germline lookup yields CDR1 DFQATT and CDR2 SNEGSKA (reference sequence). The CDR3 loop spans 13 amino acids. The CDR3 region has the DNA TGCAGTGCTAGACCAACAGGGTGGACTGAAGCTTTCTTT. Encoded protein: CSARPTGWTEAFF.

In this sample, this clonotype turned up once. A read error may be the cause here, since a much bigger clone is one base away. The CDR3 ends on some other residue instead of the conserved phenylalanine or tryptophan, so this is likely a read error. The chain couples TRBV11-2 to TRBJ2-1; D possibly corresponds to TRBD2 (6 bases). The ends were cut back, 1 base at V and 6 bases at J, with 10 bases in the middle. The CDR3 contains 14 residues. Per germline, CDR1 SGHAT and CDR2 FQNNGV. The CDR3 coding sequence is TGTGCCAGCAGCTTAGCGGGAGATCGCAATGAGCAGTTCTCC. Translated, it gives CASSLAGDRNEQFS.

A few counts support this clonotype. The CDR3, as DNA: TGCAGTGCTAGTGGGGGACCCACAGATACGCAGTATTTT. This gives the protein CSASGGPTDTQYF. This chain links TRBV20-1 with TRBJ2-3; either TRBD1 or TRBD2 may fit D (5 bases each). The V end was cut by 3 bases, the J end by 2 bases, with 9 bases between. The CDR3 covers 13 residues. From germline, CDR1 is DFQATT and CDR2 SNEGSKA (reference sequence).

This clonotype was seen many times. This sequence joins TRBV25-1 and TRBJ2-3, with a weak D call TRBD1 (5 bases). This CDR3 comprises 18 residues. Looked up from germline, CDR1 is MGHDK and CDR2 is SYGVNS. Trimming removed 5 bases from V and 2 bases from J, with 23 bases in between. The CDR3 coding sequence is TGTGCCAGCAGTTCCTCACTCCCACAGGAGCACTTCACAGATACGCAGTATTTT. The encoded protein is CASSSSLPQEHFTDTQYF.

Many counts were recorded for this clonotype. In DNA, the CDR3 is TGTGCCAGCAGTTCGGGACGGCTCACAGATACGCAGTATTTT. Translation: CASSSGRLTDTQYF. The gene calls are TRBV6-5 and TRBJ2-3, with D perhaps matching TRBD1 or TRBD2 (5 bases each). Trimming removed 4 bases from V and 2 bases from J, with 10 bases in between. The germline V gene encodes CDR1 MNHEY and CDR2 SVGAGI. This CDR3 comprises 14 residues.

This clonotype was counted many times. The V and J genes are TRBV6-5 and TRBJ1-2; D possibly corresponds to TRBD1 (5 bases). Germline CDR1 MNHEY, CDR2 SVGAGI. There are 14 residues in the CDR3. Between the trimmed V and J ends, which lost 0 bases and 6 bases, there was a span of 11 bases. In DNA form, the CDR3 reads TGTGCCAGCAGTTACTCGGGCAGGGTTCATGGCTACACCTTC. Protein product: CASSYSGRVHGYTF.

This chain connects TRBV6-2 or TRBV6-3 to TRBJ2-5; TRBD2 agrees at 12 bases. Trimming at V came to 7 bases and at J to 10 bases, leaving 7 bases not matched to a gene. The CDR3 is 13 residues long. Looked up from germline, CDR1 is MNHEY and CDR2 is SVGEGT. CDR3 in DNA: TGTGCCAGCACCCAGGGACTAGCGGGTTTCCAGTACTTC. The encoded protein is CASTQGLAGFQYF.

This clonotype was observed at least ten times. This chain connects TRBV30 to TRBJ2-1; no clear D gene. This CDR3 has 11 amino acids. Looked up from germline, CDR1 is GTSNPN and CDR2 is SVGIG (reference sequence). CDR3 in amino acids: CAKGKYNEQFF. DNA for the CDR3: TGTGCTAAGGGCAAATACAATGAGCAGTTCTTC.

The rearrangement uses TRBV5-4 and TRBJ2-1; D perhaps matches TRBD2 (6 bases). The CDR3 is made up of 14 amino acids. V was shortened by 2 bases and J by 8 bases, with 14 bases between the two germline ends. Germline CDR1 SGHNT, CDR2 YYREEE (reference sequence). DNA for the CDR3: TGTGCCAGCAGCTTCCAGACTAGTAGCGATGAGCAGTTCTTC. It is translated as CASSFQTSSDEQFF. Supplemented by reference TRBV5-4 and TRBJ2-1, the full variable domain reads ETGVTQSPTHLIKTRGQQVTLRCSSQSGHNTVSWYQQALGQGPQFIFQYYREEENGRGNFPPRFSGLQFPNYSSELNVNALELDDSALYLCASSFQTSSDEQFFGPGTRLTVL.

This clonotype was counted many times. The chain's CDR3 is CASSPVPGQTQYF. The CDR3 coding sequence is TGTGCCAGCAGCCCCGTCCCTGGGCAGACCCAGTACTTC. The rearrangement joins TRBV7-2 to TRBJ2-5; D unresolved. Per germline, CDR1 SGHTA and CDR2 FQGNSA. V lost 5 bases, J lost 6 bases, and 13 bases lay in between. CDR3 length: 13 residues. Looking up the rest from reference TRBV7-2 and TRBJ2-5 gives the full variable domain: GAGVSQSPSNKVTEKGKDVELRCDPISGHTALYWYRQSLGQGLEFLIYFQGNSAPDKSGLPSDRFSAERTGGSVSTLTIQRTQQEDSAVYLCASSPVPGQTQYFGPGTRLLVL.

In its sample, this clonotype was seen a few times. This sequence joins TRBV3-1 and TRBJ1-1, with D perhaps matching TRBD1 (5 bases). The CDR3 is 12 amino acids. CDR1 and CDR2 (germline): LGHDT, YNNKEL (reference sequence). V was shortened by 8 bases and J by 10 bases, with 17 bases between the two germline ends. CDR3 sequence: CASADGTRGAFF. The CDR3 DNA follows: TGTGCCAGCGCTGACGGGACCCGGGGAGCTTTCTTT.

This clonotype was detected many times. The CDR3 here is CASSLERATETQYF. CDR3 coding DNA: TGTGCCAGCAGCTTAGAGAGGGCCACGGAGACCCAGTACTTC. V usage is TRBV7-2 and J usage is TRBJ2-5; a possible D gene is TRBD2 (5 bases). Looked up from germline, CDR1 is SGHTA and CDR2 is FQGNSA. The CDR3 extends over 14 amino acids. V was cut by 1 base and J by 5 bases, with 11 bases left in between.

This clonotype was seen more than once but under ten times. The rearrangement uses TRBV29-1 and TRBJ2-1; 10 bases align to TRBD1. Trimming cost V 3 bases and J 2 bases; bases outside gene matches: 1. Germline V gene data show CDR1 as SQVTM and CDR2 as ANQGSEA. This CDR3 has 14 residues. As DNA, the CDR3 is TGCAGCGTTGAGGGACAGGGGACCTACAATGAGCAGTTCTTC. Amino acids: CSVEGQGTYNEQFF.

The chain carries TRBV7-2 and TRBJ2-2, with 8 nucleotides matching TRBD2. The ends lost 4 bases at V and 6 bases at J; junction bases unmatched: 7. Looked up from germline, CDR1 is SGHTA and CDR2 is FQGNSA. The CDR3 is 15 residues long. The CDR3 region is CASSWGLVGAGELFF. CDR3 sequence (DNA): TGTGCCAGCAGCTGGGGACTAGTGGGAGCCGGGGAGCTGTTTTTT.

In regard to this clonotype: A single base separates this from a much larger clone, so it may be a read error. The rearrangement uses TRBV20-1 and TRBJ2-7, with D perhaps matching TRBD2 (5 bases). This CDR3 has 14 residues. CDR1 DFQATT and CDR2 SNEGSKA come from the germline V gene (reference sequence). The DNA of the CDR3 is TGCAGTGCCCAGCCGAGGGTGAGCTCCTACGAGCGGTACTTC. Amino acids: CSAQPRVSSYERYF.

As concerns this clonotype: This may be a read error, as it is one base from a much larger clone. The chain carries TRBV20-1 and TRBJ1-2; D ambiguous. Deletions cut 1 base from V and 3 bases from J, with 6 bases between. Germline V lookup: CDR1 DFQATT, CDR2 SNEGSKA (reference sequence). The CDR3 is made up of 12 amino acids. The CDR3 region has the DNA TGCAGTGCTAGAGTGGTGGACTATGGCTACACCTTC. Translating it yields CSARVVDYGYTF.

This clonotype was recorded a few times. This sequence joins TRBV5-6 and TRBJ2-5, with D tentatively TRBD1 (5 bases). V was pared by 6 bases and J by 1 base, with 13 bases between. This CDR3 spans 14 amino acids. Germline CDR1 reads SGHDT; CDR2 reads YYEEEE. The DNA for the CDR3 is TGTGCCAGCATCACCCGCAGGGCCCAAGAGACCCAGTACTTC. Its translation: CASITRRAQETQYF.

This clonotype was seen at least ten times. This chain joins TRBV5-1 and TRBJ1-1; D possibly corresponds to TRBD1 (6 bases). The V gene's germline CDR1 is SGHRS and CDR2 YFSETQ. CDR3 length: 13 residues. The V gene lost 2 bases and the J gene lost 6 bases, with 11 bases spanning the gap. The CDR3 DNA is TGCGCCAGCAGCTTCACGGGACAACCTGAAGCTTTCTTT. It yields the protein CASSFTGQPEAFF.

The chain has TRBV12-3 or TRBV12-4 and TRBJ1-1, with 7 positions matching TRBD1. This CDR3 region has 12 residues. V gave up 8 bases and J gave up 5 bases; unmatched junction bases: 5. Here the CDR3 reads CASAAGGTEAFF. As DNA, the CDR3 is TGTGCCAGCGCGGCAGGGGGAACTGAAGCTTTCTTT.

This clonotype was seen repeatedly, ten times or more. This chain uses TRBV12-3 or TRBV12-4 with TRBJ1-1; the D is unclear. The V end was cut by 0 bases, the J end by 1 base, with 3 bases between. The length of the CDR3 is 13 residues. CDR3 in amino acids: CASSLARNTEAFF. The DNA for the CDR3 is TGTGCCAGCAGTTTAGCACGGAACACTGAAGCTTTCTTT.

Of note for this clonotype: A much larger clone lies a single base off, so this may be a read error. This chain connects TRBV20-1 to TRBJ2-1, with D maybe TRBD1 (6 bases). Germline assignment: CDR1 DFQATT and CDR2 SNEGSKA (reference sequence). The CDR3 is made up of 14 amino acids. The CDR3 loop reads CCATGSIPYNEQFF. DNA for the CDR3: TGCTGTGCTACAGGGAGCATCCCCTACAATGAGCAGTTCTTC.